This entry describes one T cell receptor beta chain. Antigen specificity is unknown. It was with 60 Vbeta and 13 Jbeta primers that the PCR ran. Profiled with immunoSEQ multiplex PCR; TCRdb holds only in-frame clones, not every one. There are 150,000 to 200,000 clones in the sample, with 6.5% held by the top ten. CDR1 and CDR2 (germline): SNHLY, FYNNEI. This CDR3 region has 14 residues. The trim removed 7 bases at V and 5 bases at J, leaving 5 bases unmatched. The source of the sample is a study of cytomegalovirus exposure and HLA in healthy donors. Study findings and constraints: The authors later linked a missense DCLRE1C variant to TCR beta V- and J-gene trimming.

The receptor was isolated from a man younger than 45 in good health and CMV-seronegative. Input material: PBMCs. V and J are TRBV2 and TRBJ1-4; 9 positions agree with TRBD1. The CDR3 protein is CASTGQGTNEKLFF. Here the CDR3 DNA reads TGTGCCAGCACCGGACAGGGGACGAATGAAAAACTGTTTTTT.